What follows describes a single T cell receptor beta chain. Antigen specificity is unknown. It was CD45RO-negative cells, positively selected for CCR7, that made up naive CD8 cells, with terminally differentiated effector memory CD45RA+ cells excluded. Here immunoSEQ multiplex PCR was the method, and the copy in TCRdb shows in-frame clones only, minus some. The sample shows about 1,800,000 clones, about 95% of them seen only once. This sample was included in a study of shared clonotypes between healthy human individuals. Study-level points and caveats: The study found lower generation probabilities in non-shared clonotypes than in those shared by all four donors.

Sequencing was carried out using naive CD8+ T cells sorted from blood. The clonotype comes from a man aged 18 to 29 in good health.

In DNA, the CDR3 is TGTGCCAGCAGGCTCCGGGACCGCTCAAAGGACACTGAAGCTTTCTTT. As protein: CASRLRDRSKDTEAFF. The rearrangement links TRBV11-2 to TRBJ1-1, with D possibly being TRBD1 (5 bases). The CDR3 length is 16 residues. Germline assignment: CDR1 SGHAT and CDR2 FQNNGV. V was cut by 6 bases and J by 3 bases, with 20 bases left in between.